Below, 14 T cell receptor beta chains from the same sample are listed, as sequenced in a study of CD8+CD57+ T cells in acquired aplastic anemia. Both TCR beta VDJ combination and CDR3 sequence profiling were carried out. Genomic DNA was the template for this profiling. TCRdb reprocessed the reads with MiXCR, giving one entry per CDR3 protein. Of some 130,000 distinct CDR3 sequences detected, approximately 41% appear once; the ten largest clones hold 8% to 9.5%. The specimen was sorted CD4+, CD8+, or CD8+CD57+ T cells (not recorded which) from PBMCs. Receptor source: a human donor in good health, serving as a control.

In its sample, this clonotype was seen many times. The chain's CDR3 is CASSYTDRGQGEQYF. The CDR3, as DNA: TGTGCCAGCAGTTACACCGACAGGGGGCAAGGCGAGCAGTACTTC. V is TRBV6-5 and J is TRBJ2-7, with 10 bases that match TRBD1. V was clipped by 2 bases and J by 6 bases; unmatched bases: 7. The CDR3 loop spans 15 amino acids. Germline V gives CDR1 MNHEY, CDR2 SVGAGI.

The CDR3 DNA reads TGTGCCAGCAGTGATAGCCGCGTCGGAGCCTACGAGCAGTACTTC. Translated: CASSDSRVGAYEQYF. The rearrangement joins TRBV25-1 to TRBJ2-7; no clear D. V lost 3 bases and J lost 2, with 14 bases in between. The CDR3 extends over 15 amino acids. Germline loops: CDR1 MGHDK, CDR2 SYGVNS.

This clonotype was seen ten or more times. The J gene is TRBJ2-1, the V gene TRBV9, with D possibly being TRBD1 (6 bases). Per germline, CDR1 SGDLS and CDR2 YYNGEE. The CDR3 loop spans 15 amino acids. V dropped 0 bases and J dropped 2 bases, with 9 bases sitting between them. CDR3 residues: CASSVAQGTYNEQFF. The CDR3 nucleotides are TGTGCCAGCAGCGTAGCACAGGGCACCTACAATGAGCAGTTCTTC.

This sequence joins TRBV5-8 and TRBJ2-7, with D perhaps TRBD2 (6 bases). The CDR3 totals 14 residues. Per the germline V gene, CDR1 is SGHTS and CDR2 is YDEGEE. V dropped 2 bases and J dropped 2 bases, with 11 bases sitting between them. The CDR3 loop reads CASSLRGITYEQYF. The CDR3 DNA reads as TGTGCCAGCAGCTTACGGGGGATCACCTACGAGCAGTACTTC.

The V call is TRBV15, the J call TRBJ2-5; 7 bases map to TRBD1. This CDR3 region has 14 residues. Germline V gives CDR1 LNHNV, CDR2 YYDKDF (reference sequence). The V and J ends lost 1 base and 2 bases, in that order; junction bases with no gene match: 1. The CDR3 sequence is CATSRGGQQETQYF. The CDR3 DNA sequence: TGTGCCACCAGCAGAGGGGGACAGCAAGAGACCCAGTACTTC.

This clonotype was seen at least ten times. A read error is possible here, since a much larger clone lies one base away. The chain joins TRBV2 to TRBJ2-5; tentative D call: TRBD2 (7 bases). Germline values: CDR1 SNHLY, CDR2 FYNNEI. V was pared by 10 bases and J by 1 base, with 16 bases between. The CDR3 runs 14 residues. For the CDR3, the DNA is TGTGCCAACAGCGAAAGGGGGGGCCAAGAGACCCAGTACTTC. It yields the protein CANSERGGQETQYF. The variable domain in full, completed from reference TRBV2 and TRBJ2-5, reads EPEVTQTPSHQVTQMGQEVILRCVPISNHLYFYWYRQILGQKVEFLVSFYNNEISEKSEIFDDQFSVERPDGSNFTLKIRSTKLEDSAMYFCANSERGGQETQYFGPGTRLLVL.

The chain employs TRBV29-1 and TRBJ1-2; D possibly corresponds to TRBD1 (5 bases). Germline-derived CDR1 and CDR2 are SQVTM and ANQGSEA. Trimming took 4 bases from V and 7 from J, leaving 22 bases between them. The CDR3 is 15 amino acids. The CDR3 DNA follows: TGCAGCGTTGGGACCCGTCCAGGGCAGAGTAGTGGCTACACCTTC. Translation: CSVGTRPGQSSGYTF.

This clonotype was found many times. J is TRBJ1-1 and V is TRBV5-1; D ambiguous. V lost 2 bases to trimming and J lost 1 base, with 21 bases between them. Germline V gives CDR1 SGHRS, CDR2 YFSETQ. This CDR3 is 18 amino acids long. CDR3 sequence (DNA): TGCGCCAGCAGCTTTGGGATTCTACAGCTAAGGAAGAACACTGAAGCTTTCTTT. This codes for CASSFGILQLRKNTEAFF.

The count of this clonotype is one. The rearrangement links TRBV2 to TRBJ1-1; 11 bases match TRBD1. Germline CDR1 reads SNHLY; CDR2 reads FYNNEI. Losses at the gene ends were 5 bases for V and 4 bases for J; bases not matched to a gene: 9. This CDR3 has 16 amino acids. The CDR3 DNA is TGTGCCAGCAGTTTAGCCGGGACAGGGGGGAGCACTGAAGCTTTCTTT. Residues: CASSLAGTGGSTEAFF.

The chain carries TRBV10-1 and TRBJ1-4; the D gene is possibly TRBD1 (5 bases). The CDR3 covers 12 residues. The V and J ends lost 6 bases and 3 bases respectively, with 5 bases between them. From germline, CDR1 is WNHNN and CDR2 SYGVQD (reference sequence). CDR3 sequence: CASRGANEKLFF. In nucleotides, the CDR3 is TGCGCCAGCAGAGGGGCTAATGAAAAACTGTTTTTT.

The J gene is TRBJ1-2, the V gene TRBV19, with a tentative D call TRBD1 (5 bases). V was shortened by 4 bases and J by 1 base, with 13 bases between the two germline ends. Germline loops: CDR1 LNHDA, CDR2 SQIVND (reference sequence). This CDR3 has 15 amino acids. CDR3 residues: CASSTTDIINYGYTF. CDR3 nucleotides: TGTGCCAGTAGTACCACGGACATCATTAACTATGGCTACACCTTC.

The chain links TRBV6-1 to TRBJ1-2; D not resolved. The V gene's germline CDR1 is MNHNS and CDR2 SASEGT. The CDR3 loop spans 13 amino acids. Trimming pared 6 bases from V and 8 bases from J, leaving 16 bases between. CDR3 in amino acids: CASSHPGPGGYTF. CDR3 nucleotides: TGTGCCAGCAGCCACCCTGGTCCCGGCGGCTACACCTTC.

This chain connects TRBV20-1 to TRBJ1-2, with 8 nucleotides matching TRBD1. Germline V CDR1 and CDR2: DFQATT, SNEGSKA (reference sequence). This CDR3 has 11 residues. V dropped 7 bases and J dropped 4; count of bases not matched to a gene: 2. In DNA, the CDR3 is TGCAGTGTACAGGGGGGCTATGGCTACACCTTC. Its protein product is CSVQGGYGYTF.

The J gene is TRBJ2-7, the V gene TRBV15, with D possibly TRBD2 on 5 matching bases. CDR1 is LNHNV and CDR2 is YYDKDF in the germline V gene (reference sequence). V lost 0 bases and J 5 bases, leaving 17 bases between the germline ends. The CDR3 consists of 16 residues. In DNA form, the CDR3 reads TGTGCCACCAGCAGAGATAACTCGGGGAATCAAGACGAGCAGTACTTC. Its translation: CATSRDNSGNQDEQYF.